This T cell receptor beta chain was sequenced for a study of blood T cell repertoires in COVID-19. Clones were read by immunoSEQ multiplex PCR, and TCRdb kept only the in-frame ones, dropping some. Here the sample spans under 200,000 clones, over 90% being singletons. V was cut by 1 base and J by 5 bases, with 8 bases left in between. Germline CDR1 and CDR2: SSHAT and FNYEAQ (reference sequence). The length of the CDR3 is 13 residues. The genes are TRBV7-7 and TRBJ2-5; no clear D. What was sequenced was peripheral blood. The clonotype comes from a man in his forties or fifties with acute or convalescent COVID-19. The CDR3, as DNA: TGTGCCAGCAGCTTAGTCATGCGGGAGACCCAGTACTTC. Protein: CASSLVMRETQYF. Full variable domain (missing parts from reference TRBV7-7 and TRBJ2-5): GAGVSQSPRYKVTKRGQDVTLRCDPISSHATLYWYQQALGQGPEFLTYFNYEAQPDKSGLPSDRFSAERPEGSISTLTIQRTEQRDSAMYRCASSLVMRETQYFGPGTRLLVL.